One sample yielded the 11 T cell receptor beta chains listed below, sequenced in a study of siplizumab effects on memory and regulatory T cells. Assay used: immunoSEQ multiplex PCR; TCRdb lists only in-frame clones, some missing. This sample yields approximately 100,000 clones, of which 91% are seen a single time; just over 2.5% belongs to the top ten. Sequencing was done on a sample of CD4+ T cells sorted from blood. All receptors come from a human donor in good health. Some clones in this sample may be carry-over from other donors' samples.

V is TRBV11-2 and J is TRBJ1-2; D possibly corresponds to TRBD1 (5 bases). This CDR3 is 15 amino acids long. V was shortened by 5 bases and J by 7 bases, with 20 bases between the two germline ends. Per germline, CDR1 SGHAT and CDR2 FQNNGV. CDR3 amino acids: CASSPQRVAGGGYTF. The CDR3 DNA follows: TGTGCCAGCAGCCCCCAGAGGGTAGCGGGGGGTGGCTACACCTTC. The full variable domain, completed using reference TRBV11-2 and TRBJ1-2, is EAGVAQSPRYKIIEKRQSVAFWCNPISGHATLYWYQQILGQGPKLLIQFQNNGVVDDSQLPKDRFSAERLKGVDSTLKIQPAKLEDSAVYLCASSPQRVAGGGYTFGSGTRLTVV.

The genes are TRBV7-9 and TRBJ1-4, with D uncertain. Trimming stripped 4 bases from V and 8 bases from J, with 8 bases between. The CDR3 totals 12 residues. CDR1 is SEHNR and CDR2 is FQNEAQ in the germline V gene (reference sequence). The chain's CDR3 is CASSSGREKLFF. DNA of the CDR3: TGTGCCAGCAGCTCCGGACGAGAAAAACTGTTTTTT.

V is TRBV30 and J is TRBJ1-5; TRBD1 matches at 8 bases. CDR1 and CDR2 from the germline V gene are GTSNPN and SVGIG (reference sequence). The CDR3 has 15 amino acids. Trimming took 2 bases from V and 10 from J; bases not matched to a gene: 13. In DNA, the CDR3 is TGTGCCTGGAGTACTGACAGGGGTGGACGGGGTCCCCAGCATTTT. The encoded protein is CAWSTDRGGRGPQHF.

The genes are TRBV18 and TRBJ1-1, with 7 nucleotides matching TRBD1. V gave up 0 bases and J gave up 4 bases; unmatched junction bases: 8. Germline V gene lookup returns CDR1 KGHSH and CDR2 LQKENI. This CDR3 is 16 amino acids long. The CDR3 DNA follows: TGTGCCAGCTCACCACCGCCAGGGGGTAGCGGCACTGAAGCTTTCTTT. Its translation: CASSPPPGGSGTEAFF.

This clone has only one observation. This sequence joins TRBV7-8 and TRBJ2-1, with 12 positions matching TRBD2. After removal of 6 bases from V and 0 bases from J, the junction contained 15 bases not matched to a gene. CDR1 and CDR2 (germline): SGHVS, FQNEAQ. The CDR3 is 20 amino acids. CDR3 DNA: TGTGCCAGCAGTCTTACCGGGACTAGCGGGTTCTTGAGCTCCTACAATGAGCAGTTCTTC. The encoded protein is CASSLTGTSGFLSSYNEQFF.

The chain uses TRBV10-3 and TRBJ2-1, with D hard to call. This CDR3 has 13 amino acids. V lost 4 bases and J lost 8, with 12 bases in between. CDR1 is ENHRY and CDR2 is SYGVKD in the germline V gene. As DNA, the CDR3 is TGTGCCATCAGTGGACGAATCGGAGATGAGCAGTTCTTC. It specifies CAISGRIGDEQFF.

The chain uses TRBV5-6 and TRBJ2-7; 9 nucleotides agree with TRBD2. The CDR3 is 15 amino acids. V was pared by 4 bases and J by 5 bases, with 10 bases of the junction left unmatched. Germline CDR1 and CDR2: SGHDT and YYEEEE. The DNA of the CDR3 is TGTGCCAGCAGCCAACTAGCGGGCACCGCAAACGAGCAGTACTTC. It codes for CASSQLAGTANEQYF.

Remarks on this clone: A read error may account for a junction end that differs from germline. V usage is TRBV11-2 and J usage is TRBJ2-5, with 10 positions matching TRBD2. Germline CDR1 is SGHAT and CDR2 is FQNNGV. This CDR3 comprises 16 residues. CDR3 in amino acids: CASSLELAGLRETQYF. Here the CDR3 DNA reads TGTGCCAGCAGCCTAGAACTAGCGGGACTTAGAGAGACCCAGTACTTC.

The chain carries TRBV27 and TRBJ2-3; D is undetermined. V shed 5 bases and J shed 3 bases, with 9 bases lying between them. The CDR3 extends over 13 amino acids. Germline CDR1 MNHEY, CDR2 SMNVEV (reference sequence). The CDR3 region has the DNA TGTGCCAGCAGTACAGACTCAACAGATACGCAGTATTTT. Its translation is CASSTDSTDTQYF.

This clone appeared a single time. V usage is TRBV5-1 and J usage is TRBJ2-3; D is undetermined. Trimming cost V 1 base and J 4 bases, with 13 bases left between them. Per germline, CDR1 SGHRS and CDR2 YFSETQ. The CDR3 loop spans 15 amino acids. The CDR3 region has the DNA TGCGCCAGCAGCTTGACCAGTGAGCCCCCAGATACGCAGTATTTT. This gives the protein CASSLTSEPPDTQYF.

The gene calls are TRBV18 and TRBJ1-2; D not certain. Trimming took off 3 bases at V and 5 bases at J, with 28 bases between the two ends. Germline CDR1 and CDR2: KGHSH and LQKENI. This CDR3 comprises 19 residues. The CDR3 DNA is TGTGCCAGCTCACCCCCCCCGAAGTCGTGGCCGGAGAGTGGGTATGGCTACACCTTC. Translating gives CASSPPPKSWPESGYGYTF.